This entry lists 13 T cell receptor beta chains sequenced from one sample in a study of blood T cell repertoires in COVID-19. The method was immunoSEQ multiplex PCR; TCRdb's version includes in-frame clones alone and lacks a portion of them. The sample contains roughly 500,000 clones, approximately 85% of which appear only once. Sequenced input: peripheral blood. The receptors stem from a human donor in a cohort sampled during active COVID-19.

The J gene is TRBJ2-7, the V gene TRBV19; the match to TRBD1 covers 9 bases. The CDR3 loop spans 15 amino acids. The germline V gene has CDR1 LNHDA and CDR2 SQIVND (reference sequence). The trim removed 3 bases at V and 2 bases at J, leaving 5 bases unmatched. The CDR3 nucleotides read TGTGCCAGTAGTATGGCCGGGACAGGGCCCTACGAGCAGTACTTC. It translates to CASSMAGTGPYEQYF. Supplemented by reference TRBV19 and TRBJ2-7, the full variable domain reads DGGITQSPKYLFRKEGQNVTLSCEQNLNHDAMYWYRQDPGQGLRLIYYSQIVNDFQKGDIAEGYSVSREKKESFPLTVTSAQKNPTAFYLCASSMAGTGPYEQYFGPGTRLTVT.

The V call is TRBV5-8, the J call TRBJ1-6, with no clear D. V lost 0 bases and J lost 7, with 14 bases in between. CDR1 is SGHTS and CDR2 is YDEGEE in the germline V gene. This CDR3 is built from 16 residues. Here the CDR3 reads CASSLGRGQANSPLHF. The CDR3 DNA reads as TGTGCCAGCAGCTTGGGTAGAGGGCAGGCGAATTCACCCCTCCACTTT.

The chain employs TRBV7-2 and TRBJ2-7; tentative D call: TRBD1 (5 bases). Germline V gives CDR1 SGHTA, CDR2 FQGNSA. CDR3 size: 14 residues. V lost 2 bases and J 7 bases, leaving 15 bases between the germline ends. The CDR3 region is CASSLNQGEREQYF. CDR3 nucleotides: TGTGCCAGCAGCTTAAACCAGGGCGAGAGGGAGCAGTACTTC.

V is TRBV11-3 and J is TRBJ2-2; TRBD2 matches at 8 bases. The V and J ends lost 2 bases and 2 bases, in that order; junction bases with no gene match: 4. The CDR3 totals 16 residues. The germline V gene has CDR1 SGHNT and CDR2 YENEEA. CDR3 sequence reads: CASSLFSGINTGELFF. Written as DNA, the CDR3 is TGTGCCAGCAGCTTATTTAGCGGGATTAACACCGGGGAGCTGTTTTTT.

The chain couples TRBV7-8 to TRBJ1-1; unclear D gene. Trimming removed 5 bases at V and 10 bases at J, with 23 bases between. The length of the CDR3 is 15 residues. From germline, CDR1 is SGHVS and CDR2 FQNEAQ. CDR3 residues: CASSESPRRSHGAFF. CDR3 sequence (DNA): TGTGCCAGCAGCGAAAGCCCGCGTCGCTCGCACGGAGCTTTCTTT.

Note on this clone: At the DNA level, this CDR3 is encoded by other sequences in the same sample as well. The chain is built from TRBV28 and TRBJ1-5; no firm D call. The CDR3 extends over 12 amino acids. Trimming took off 6 bases at V and 4 bases at J, with 7 bases between the two ends. The germline V gene encodes CDR1 MDHEN and CDR2 SYDVKM. The DNA of the CDR3 is TGTGCCAGCAGACTAGTTAATCAGCCCCAGCATTTT. This translates into CASRLVNQPQHF.

The rearrangement joins TRBV7-3 to TRBJ1-1; 7 positions agree with TRBD1. The CDR3 extends over 14 amino acids. V was pared by 3 bases and J by 5 bases, with 6 bases of the junction left unmatched. Looked up from germline, CDR1 is SGHTA and CDR2 is FQGTGA. The CDR3 nucleotides are TGTGCCAGCAGCTTTAGGACAGGTTCGACTGAAGCTTTCTTT. Translated: CASSFRTGSTEAFF.

The V gene is TRBV7-9, the J gene TRBJ2-1, with D possibly being TRBD2 (5 bases). Trimming took 3 bases from V and 4 from J, leaving 13 bases between them. CDR1 and CDR2 (germline): SEHNR, FQNEAQ (reference sequence). This CDR3 is 15 amino acids long. DNA of the CDR3: TGTGCCAGCAGCTTGTCCAGCGGAGTTTACAATGAGCAGTTCTTC. Amino acids: CASSLSSGVYNEQFF.

The chain combines TRBV28 with TRBJ2-7; TRBD2 matches 9 bases. The CDR3 runs to 14 residues. Losses at the gene ends were 2 bases for V and 7 bases for J; bases not matched to a gene: 6. Germline V gene sequence: CDR1 MDHEN, CDR2 SYDVKM. The CDR3 spells CASSLVAGEGEQYF. The CDR3 DNA follows: TGTGCCAGCAGTTTAGTAGCGGGAGAGGGAGAGCAGTACTTC. The variable domain in full, with the rest retrieved from reference TRBV28 and TRBJ2-7, is DVKVTQSSRYLVKRTGEKVFLECVQDMDHENMFWYRQDPGLGLRLIYFSYDVKMKEKGDIPEGYSVSREKKERFSLILESASTNQTSMYLCASSLVAGEGEQYFGPGTRLTVT.

The CDR3 nucleotides are TGTGCCAGCAGTTACCAGAAGGGACAGGGTGGCTACACCTTC. Encoded protein: CASSYQKGQGGYTF. The gene calls are TRBV6-6 and TRBJ1-2, with 9 bases aligning to TRBD1. V lost 2 bases to trimming and J lost 7 bases; unmatched junction nucleotides: 5. Germline V gene sequence: CDR1 MNHNY, CDR2 SVGAGI (reference sequence). The CDR3 is made up of 14 amino acids.

In its sample, this clone was seen many times. This sequence joins TRBV6-2 or TRBV6-3 and TRBJ2-7; D may be TRBD2 (6 bases). Germline values: CDR1 MNHEY, CDR2 SVGEGT. Deletions cut 2 bases from V and 0 bases from J, with 17 bases between. CDR3 length: 17 amino acids. The CDR3 sequence is CASSYPRVAEISYEQYF. The CDR3 DNA reads as TGTGCCAGCAGTTACCCTAGAGTAGCGGAAATCTCCTACGAGCAGTACTTC.

This clone has only a few counts. The V call is TRBV28, the J call TRBJ1-5; possible D gene TRBD1, 5 bases. Trimming left V 4 bases short and J 4 bases short, with 14 bases between. The CDR3 has 15 residues. Per the germline V gene, CDR1 is MDHEN and CDR2 is SYDVKM. CDR3 amino acids: CASSSQVIGNQPQHF. DNA of the CDR3: TGTGCCAGCAGTTCACAGGTAATCGGGAATCAGCCCCAGCATTTT.

This rearrangement joins TRBV6-5 to TRBJ1-2; 8 bases map to TRBD1. Germline-derived CDR1 and CDR2 are MNHEY and SVGAGI. V gave up 7 bases and J gave up 4 bases; unmatched junction bases: 5. CDR3 length: 13 residues. The CDR3 sequence is CASIRGTGYGYTF. Here the CDR3 DNA reads TGTGCCAGCATCAGAGGGACAGGCTATGGCTACACCTTC.